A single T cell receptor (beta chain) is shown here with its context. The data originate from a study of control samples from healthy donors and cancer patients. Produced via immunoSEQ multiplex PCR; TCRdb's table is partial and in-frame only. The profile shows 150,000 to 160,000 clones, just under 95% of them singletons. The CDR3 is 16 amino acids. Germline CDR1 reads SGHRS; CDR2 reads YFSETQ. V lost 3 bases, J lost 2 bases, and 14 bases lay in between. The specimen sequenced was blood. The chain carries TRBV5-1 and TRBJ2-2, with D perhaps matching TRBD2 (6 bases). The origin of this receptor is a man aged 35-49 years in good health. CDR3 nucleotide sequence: TGCGCCAGCAGCTACCTAGGGACTGCTAACACCGGGGAGCTGTTTTTT. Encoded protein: CASSYLGTANTGELFF.